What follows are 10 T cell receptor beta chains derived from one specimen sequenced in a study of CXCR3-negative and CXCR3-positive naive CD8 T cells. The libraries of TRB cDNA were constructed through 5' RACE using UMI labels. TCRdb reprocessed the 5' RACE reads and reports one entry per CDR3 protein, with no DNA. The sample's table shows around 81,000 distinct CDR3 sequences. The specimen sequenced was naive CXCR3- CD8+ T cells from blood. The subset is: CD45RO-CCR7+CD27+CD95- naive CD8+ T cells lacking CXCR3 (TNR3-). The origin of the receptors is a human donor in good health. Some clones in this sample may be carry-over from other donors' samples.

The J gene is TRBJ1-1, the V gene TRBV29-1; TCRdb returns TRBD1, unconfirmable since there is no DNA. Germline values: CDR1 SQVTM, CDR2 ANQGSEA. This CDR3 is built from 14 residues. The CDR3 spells CSVMTGGLGTEAFF.

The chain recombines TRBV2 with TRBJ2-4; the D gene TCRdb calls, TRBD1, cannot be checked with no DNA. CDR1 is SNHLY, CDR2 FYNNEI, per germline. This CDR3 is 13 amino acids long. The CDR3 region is CASSALQGLGKYF. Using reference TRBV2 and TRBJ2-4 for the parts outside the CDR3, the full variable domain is EPEVTQTPSHQVTQMGQEVILRCVPISNHLYFYWYRQILGQKVEFLVSFYNNEISEKSEIFDDQFSVERPDGSNFTLKIRSTKLEDSAMYFCASSALQGLGKYFGAGTRLSVL.

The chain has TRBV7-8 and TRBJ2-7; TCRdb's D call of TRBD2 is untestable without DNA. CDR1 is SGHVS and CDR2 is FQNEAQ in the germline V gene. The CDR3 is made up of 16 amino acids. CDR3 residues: CASSQLGGGLSYEQYF.

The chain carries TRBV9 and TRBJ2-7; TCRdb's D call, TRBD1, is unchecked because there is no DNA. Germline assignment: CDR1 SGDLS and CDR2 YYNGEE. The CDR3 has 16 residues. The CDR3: CASSERTGGGFDEQYF.

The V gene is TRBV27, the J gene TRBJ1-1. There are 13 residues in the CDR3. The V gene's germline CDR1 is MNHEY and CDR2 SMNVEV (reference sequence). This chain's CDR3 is CASSLAGNTEAFF.

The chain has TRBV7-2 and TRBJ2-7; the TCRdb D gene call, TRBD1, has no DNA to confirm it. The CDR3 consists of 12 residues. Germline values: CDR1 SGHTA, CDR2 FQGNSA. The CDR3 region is CASMAGAHEQYF.

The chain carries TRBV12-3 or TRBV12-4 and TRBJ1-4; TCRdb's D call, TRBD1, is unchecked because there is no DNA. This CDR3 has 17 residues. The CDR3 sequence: CASSSGNGGTENEKLFF.

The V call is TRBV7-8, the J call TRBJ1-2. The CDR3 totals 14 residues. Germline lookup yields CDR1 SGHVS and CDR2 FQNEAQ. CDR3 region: CASSLNSYPYGYTF.

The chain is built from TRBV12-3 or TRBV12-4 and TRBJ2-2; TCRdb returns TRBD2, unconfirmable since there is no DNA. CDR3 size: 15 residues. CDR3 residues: CASSPLRDLTGELFF.

CDR3 region: CASSQDPAGYNEQFF. The J gene is TRBJ2-1, the V gene TRBV4-2; absent DNA, TCRdb's TRBD1 call cannot be checked. Per germline, CDR1 LGHNA and CDR2 YNFKEQ. This CDR3 is 15 amino acids long.